One and the same sample provided the 5 T cell receptor beta chains below, sequenced in a study of post-analysis software for immune sequencing data. General study findings and limits: Among roughly five TRBV segments more frequent in patients than controls were TRBV5-6, TRBV5-1 and TRBV20-1.

TCR beta cDNA libraries had unique molecular identifiers. TCRdb re-called the PCR reads through MiXCR, storing one row per CDR3 protein. The sample yields over 700,000 distinct CDR3 sequences, about 32% seen once. These TCRs are of unknown antigen specificity. What was sequenced was blood. Receptor source: a girl aged 5-17 years with multiple sclerosis.

The sample holds a few counts of this clonotype. The chain joins TRBV7-9 to TRBJ2-1; perhaps D is TRBD1 or TRBD2 (5 bases each). This CDR3 spans 12 amino acids. Germline V gene sequence: CDR1 SEHNR, CDR2 FQNEAQ (reference sequence). V was shortened by 4 bases and J by 15 bases, with 16 bases between the two germline ends. Written as DNA, the CDR3 is TGTGCCAGCAGCTCTGATCGGGGCAGCGGGTTCTTC. Amino acids: CASSSDRGSGFF.

The chain employs TRBV6-2 or TRBV6-3 and TRBJ2-4; D is unclear. The J call may be in error: the DNA end matches TRBJ2-7 better. The CDR3 runs 11 residues. The germline V gene encodes CDR1 MNHEY and CDR2 SVGEGT. The CDR3 loop reads CASSRLGEQYF. Written as DNA, the CDR3 is TGTGCCAGCAGCCGCCTAGGCGAGCAGTACTTC.

About this clonotype itself: One base away lies a much larger clone, so this may be a sequencing read error. This sequence joins TRBV27 and TRBJ2-7; 9 bases match TRBD1. Germline V gives CDR1 MNHEY, CDR2 SMNVEV (reference sequence). J was trimmed by 2 bases and V by 4 bases; bases with no gene match: 3. The CDR3 extends over 14 amino acids. The CDR3 sequence: CASSCGTGTYEQYF. Here the CDR3 DNA reads TGTGCCAGCAGTTGTGGGACAGGGACCTACGAGCAGTACTTC.

This clonotype turned up a few times. The chain uses TRBV19 and TRBJ2-3, with D maybe TRBD2 (6 bases). Germline V CDR1 and CDR2: LNHDA, SQIVND (reference sequence). The CDR3 runs to 14 residues. V lost 9 bases to trimming and J lost 0 bases, with 13 bases between them. CDR3 nucleotides: TGTGCCAGCGACCGGAGCGGGAGCACAGATACGCAGTATTTT. The encoded protein is CASDRSGSTDTQYF.

The chain couples TRBV28 to TRBJ1-3, with a weak D call TRBD1 (5 bases). V was shortened by 7 bases and J by 7 bases, with 14 bases between the two germline ends. Germline CDR1 and CDR2: MDHEN and SYDVKM. The CDR3 length is 13 residues. Written as DNA, the CDR3 is TGTGCCAGCACCTCGCCAGGGAGGAACACCATATATTTT. It yields the protein CASTSPGRNTIYF.